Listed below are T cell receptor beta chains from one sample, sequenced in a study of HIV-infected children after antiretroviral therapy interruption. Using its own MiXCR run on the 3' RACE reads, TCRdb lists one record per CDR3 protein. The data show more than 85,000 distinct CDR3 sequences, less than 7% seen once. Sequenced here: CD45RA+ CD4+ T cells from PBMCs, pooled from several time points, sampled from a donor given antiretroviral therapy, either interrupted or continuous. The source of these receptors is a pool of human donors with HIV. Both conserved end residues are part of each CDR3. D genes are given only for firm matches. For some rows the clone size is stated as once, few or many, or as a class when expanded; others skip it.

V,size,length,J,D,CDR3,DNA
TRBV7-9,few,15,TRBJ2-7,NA,CASSLGSAGAYEQYF,TGTGCCAGCAGCTTAGGCTCGGCAGGGGCCTACGAGCAGTACTTC
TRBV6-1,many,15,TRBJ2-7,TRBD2,CASSELAGNPYEQYF,TGTGCCAGCAGTGAACTAGCGGGGAATCCCTACGAGCAGTACTTC
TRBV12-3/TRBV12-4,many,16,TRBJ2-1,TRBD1,CASSFQGVSSYNEQFF,TGTGCCAGCAGTTTCCAGGGGGTGAGCTCCTACAATGAGCAGTTCTTC
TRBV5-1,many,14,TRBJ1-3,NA,CASSSGGSGNTIYF,TGCGCCAGCAGCTCAGGAGGCTCTGGAAACACCATATATTTT
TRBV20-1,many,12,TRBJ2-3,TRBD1,CSVPNRGDTQYF,TGCAGTGTCCCAAACAGGGGAGATACGCAGTATTTT
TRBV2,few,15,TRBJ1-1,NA,CASSEMLGAGTEAFF,TGTGCCAGCAGTGAAATGTTGGGGGCGGGCACTGAAGCTTTCTTT
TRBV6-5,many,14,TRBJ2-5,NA,CASNPSRDGETQYF,TGTGCCAGCAACCCATCAAGGGACGGAGAGACCCAGTACTTC
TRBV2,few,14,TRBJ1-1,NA,CASTSVRGNTEAFF,TGTGCCAGCACTAGTGTGAGGGGGAACACTGAAGCTTTCTTT
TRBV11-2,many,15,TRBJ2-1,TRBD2,CASSLGLAGGAEQFF,TGTGCCAGCAGCTTGGGACTAGCGGGAGGGGCTGAGCAGTTCTTC
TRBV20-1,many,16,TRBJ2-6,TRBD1,CSVLLQGATGANVLTF,TGCAGTGTCCTTCTCCAGGGGGCGACTGGGGCCAACGTCCTGACTTTC
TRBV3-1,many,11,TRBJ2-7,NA,CATSSDYEQYF,TGTGCCACCTCCTCAGACTACGAGCAGTACTTC
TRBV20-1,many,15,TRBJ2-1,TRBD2,CSAPRAGGSYNEQFF,TGCAGTGCTCCCCGAGCGGGGGGCTCCTACAATGAGCAGTTCTTC
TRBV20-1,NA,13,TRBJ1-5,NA,CSAIQTVDQPQHF,TGCAGTGCTATCCAGACAGTTGATCAGCCCCAGCATTTT
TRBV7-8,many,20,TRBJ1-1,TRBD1,CASSLVGGVWDSTKNTEAFF,TGTGCCAGCAGCTTAGTTGGTGGAGTTTGGGACAGCACGAAGAACACTGAAGCTTTCTTT
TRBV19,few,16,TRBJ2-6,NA,CASSIVPPPGANVLTF,TGTGCCAGTAGTATAGTTCCCCCGCCTGGGGCCAACGTCCTGACTTTC
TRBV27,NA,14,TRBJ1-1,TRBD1,CASSVFDRGTEAFF,TGTGCCAGCAGTGTTTTCGACAGGGGGACTGAAGCTTTCTTT
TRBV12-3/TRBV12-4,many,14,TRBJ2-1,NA,CASSLTETYNEQFF,TGTGCCAGCAGTTTAACCGAGACCTACAATGAGCAGTTCTTC
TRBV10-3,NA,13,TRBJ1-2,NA,CAISADRDYGYTF,TGTGCCATCAGTGCAGACAGAGACTATGGCTACACCTTC
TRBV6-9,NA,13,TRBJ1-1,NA,CASRRAGGAEAFF,TGTGCCAGCAGGCGGGCCGGGGGGGCTGAAGCTTTCTTT
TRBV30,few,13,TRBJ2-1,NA,CAWSVVGGVKGFF,TGTGCCTGGAGTGTAGTAGGGGGGGTTAAAGGGTTCTTC
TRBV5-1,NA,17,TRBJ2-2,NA,CASSLSFAAGTTGELFF,TGCGCCAGCAGCTTGTCTTTCGCTGCGGGAACCACCGGGGAGCTGTTTTTT
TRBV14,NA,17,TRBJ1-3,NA,CASSQEAPSFSGNTIYF,TGTGCCAGCAGCCAAGAGGCTCCTTCATTCTCTGGAAACACCATATATTTT
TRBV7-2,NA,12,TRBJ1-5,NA,CASSFGAQPQHF,TGTGCCAGCAGCTTTGGAGCTCAGCCCCAGCATTTT
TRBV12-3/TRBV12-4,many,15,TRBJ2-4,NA,CASSLGGATKNIQYF,TGTGCCAGCAGTTTAGGGGGGGCAACCAAAAACATTCAGTACTTC
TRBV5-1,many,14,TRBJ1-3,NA,CASSVGTPGNTIYF,TGCGCCAGCAGCGTCGGGACTCCTGGAAACACCATATATTTT
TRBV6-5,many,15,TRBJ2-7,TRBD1,CASRLRSTGSNEQYF,TGTGCCAGCAGACTCCGATCGACAGGGTCCAACGAGCAGTACTTC
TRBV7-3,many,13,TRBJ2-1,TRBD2,CASSLAGELEQFF,TGTGCCAGCAGCTTAGCGGGAGAGCTTGAGCAGTTCTTC
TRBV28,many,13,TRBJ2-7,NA,CASRGVDSYEQYF,TGTGCCAGCAGGGGGGTGGATTCCTACGAGCAGTACTTC
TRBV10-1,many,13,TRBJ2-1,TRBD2,CASRRSPSGSWFF,TGCGCCAGCAGGAGATCCCCTAGCGGGAGTTGGTTCTTC
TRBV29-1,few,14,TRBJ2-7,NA,CSVEGDSGSYEQYF,TGCAGCGTTGAAGGCGACAGCGGCTCCTACGAGCAGTACTTC
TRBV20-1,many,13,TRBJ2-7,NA,CSARAPQTYEQYF,TGCAGTGCTAGAGCCCCACAGACCTACGAGCAGTACTTC
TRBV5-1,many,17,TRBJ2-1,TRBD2,CASSPATSGRVNNEQFF,TGCGCCAGCAGCCCCGCGACTAGCGGGAGGGTTAACAATGAGCAGTTCTTC
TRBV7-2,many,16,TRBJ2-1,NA,CASSLAGVRSYNEQFF,TGTGCCAGCAGCTTAGCGGGCGTACGGTCCTACAATGAGCAGTTCTTC
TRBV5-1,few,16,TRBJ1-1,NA,CASSVASFTYNTEAFF,TGCGCCAGCAGCGTGGCAAGCTTCACTTATAACACTGAAGCTTTCTTT